This record concerns one T cell receptor beta chain sequence. This record comes from a study of blood T cell repertoires in COVID-19. Background on the study: In each case, the material was cDNA or gDNA derived from T cells, B-cell-depleted T cells, or PBMCs.

Data came from immunoSEQ multiplex PCR; TCRdb stores just in-frame clones and leaves some out. Of about 130,000 clones listed, around four fifths are singletons. The CDR3 runs 16 residues. Between the trimmed V and J ends, which lost 2 bases and 0 bases, there was a span of 14 bases. Germline loops: CDR1 SGHDT, CDR2 YYEEEE. The V call is TRBV5-6, the J call TRBJ2-5; no clear D gene. The receptor was isolated from a man aged 55-75 years with acute or convalescent COVID-19. The sequenced sample was peripheral blood. The CDR3 region has the DNA TGTGCCAGCAGCTTCGTCGTGGGCTGGAACCAAGAGACCCAGTACTTC. This encodes CASSFVVGWNQETQYF.